Shown below are 20 T cell receptor beta chains from a single sample sequenced in a study of blood T cell repertoires in COVID-19. The method was immunoSEQ multiplex PCR; TCRdb's version includes in-frame clones alone and lacks a portion of them. The repertoire holds more than 90,000 clones, with roughly nine tenths as singletons. Sample: peripheral blood. These receptors were obtained from a man in his fifties with acute or convalescent COVID-19.

The chain links TRBV6-5 to TRBJ2-2; 7 nucleotides line up with TRBD1. V trimming: 7 bases; J trimming: 0 bases; junction bases outside the gene matches: 5. Germline V CDR1 and CDR2: MNHEY, SVGAGI. The CDR3 loop spans 15 amino acids. The CDR3: CASTRGQANTGELFF. The CDR3 coding sequence is TGTGCCAGCACCAGAGGACAGGCGAACACCGGGGAGCTGTTTTTT.

The chain is built from TRBV3-1 (or the pseudogene TRBV3-2) and TRBJ2-1; TRBD2 matches at 9 bases. In germline, CDR1 is LGHDT, CDR2 YNNKEL (reference sequence). The CDR3 runs to 16 residues. V gave up 1 base and J gave up 4 bases; unmatched junction bases: 5. In nucleotides, the CDR3 is TGTGCCAGCAGCCAAGTAGGGCTAGCGGGGTACAATGAGCAGTTCTTC. Protein: CASSQVGLAGYNEQFF.

CDR3 region: CASSLTGQVSEQYF. CDR3 sequence (DNA): TGTGCCAGCAGCTTAACGGGACAGGTTAGCGAGCAGTACTTC. The gene calls are TRBV7-3 and TRBJ2-7, with 8 bases lining up with TRBD1. This CDR3 is 14 amino acids long. Losses at the gene ends were 0 bases for V and 6 bases for J; bases not matched to a gene: 4. Germline V gene sequence: CDR1 SGHTA, CDR2 FQGTGA.

This clone has a single count. The chain uses TRBV15 and TRBJ1-5, with TRBD1 matching over 7 bases. The CDR3 extends over 15 amino acids. Germline V gives CDR1 LNHNV, CDR2 YYDKDF (reference sequence). The V and J ends lost 1 base and 9 bases, in that order; junction bases with no gene match: 9. This chain's CDR3 is CATSRAGRGVRPQHF. Here the CDR3 DNA reads TGTGCCACCAGCAGAGCGGGCAGGGGGGTCCGGCCCCAGCATTTT.

The chain couples TRBV3-1 (or the pseudogene TRBV3-2) to TRBJ1-5; maybe TRBD1 (5 bases). Germline CDR1 and CDR2: LGHDT and YNNKEL (reference sequence). V was pared by 5 bases and J by 1 base, with 9 bases between. The CDR3 runs 14 residues. CDR3 protein: CASSRGRSNQPQHF. The DNA of the CDR3 is TGTGCCAGCAGCAGGGGCAGGAGCAATCAGCCCCAGCATTTT.

A single count supports this clone. The chain couples TRBV7-3 to TRBJ1-1; 7 nucleotides align to TRBD1. This CDR3 spans 15 amino acids. CDR1 SGHTA and CDR2 FQGTGA come from the germline V gene. The trim removed 2 bases at V and 4 bases at J, leaving 7 bases unmatched. CDR3 amino acids: CASSLAGGIVTEAFF. The DNA for the CDR3 is TGTGCCAGCAGCTTAGCAGGGGGTATTGTCACTGAAGCTTTCTTT.

The V gene is TRBV15, the J gene TRBJ2-5, with a tentative D call TRBD2 (6 bases). Trimming removed 4 bases at V and 0 bases at J, with 12 bases between. The CDR3 contains 15 residues. Per germline, CDR1 LNHNV and CDR2 YYDKDF (reference sequence). The CDR3 reads CATSKTRTYQETQYF. In DNA form, the CDR3 reads TGTGCCACCAGCAAGACTAGAACTTACCAAGAGACCCAGTACTTC.

The gene calls are TRBV7-8 and TRBJ2-7; TRBD1 agrees at 7 bases. CDR3 size: 16 residues. Germline loops: CDR1 SGHVS, CDR2 FQNEAQ. Losses at the gene ends were 1 base for V and 3 bases for J; bases not matched to a gene: 9. For the CDR3, the DNA is TGTGCCAGCAGCTTAGGGAACTTCGGACAGGACTACGAGCAGTACTTC. It is translated as CASSLGNFGQDYEQYF.

V gene TRBV7-9 combines with J gene TRBJ1-1; D unclear. Looked up from germline, CDR1 is SEHNR and CDR2 is FQNEAQ (reference sequence). This CDR3 region has 12 residues. The ends were cut back, 1 base at V and 7 bases at J, with 7 bases in the middle. This CDR3 reads CASSLVGSEAFF. The CDR3 nucleotides read TGTGCCAGCAGCTTAGTTGGGAGTGAAGCTTTCTTT.

The chain couples TRBV5-1 to TRBJ2-2; D uncertain. The germline gives CDR1 SGHRS, CDR2 YFSETQ. The CDR3 has 11 residues. V shed 4 bases and J shed 7 bases, with 5 bases lying between them. The CDR3 nucleotides read TGCGCCAGCAGCCCTAGCGGGGAGCTGTTTTTT. This encodes CASSPSGELFF. Supplemented by reference TRBV5-1 and TRBJ2-2, the full variable domain reads KAGVTQTPRYLIKTRGQQVTLSCSPISGHRSVSWYQQTPGQGLQFLFEYFSETQRNKGNFPGRFSGRQFSNSRSEMNVSTLELGDSALYLCASSPSGELFFGEGSRLTVL.

Written as DNA, the CDR3 is TGTGCCAGCAGCTTAGGGCTCGTGGTCTCAACTCAAGTAGCGGCCAACGTCCTGACTTTC. Protein sequence: CASSLGLVVSTQVAANVLTF. V gene TRBV11-3 combines with J gene TRBJ2-6; D not certain. There are 20 residues in the CDR3. The ends were cut back, 1 base at V and 6 bases at J, with 25 bases in the middle. CDR1 and CDR2 from the germline V gene are SGHNT and YENEEA.

The rearrangement links TRBV18 to TRBJ1-5; possibly TRBD1 for D (5 bases). Per the germline V gene, CDR1 is KGHSH and CDR2 is LQKENI. The CDR3 has 18 amino acids. V lost 3 bases, J lost 0 bases, and 18 bases lay in between. CDR3 sequence reads: CASSPRAGGHHSNQPQHF. Here the CDR3 DNA reads TGTGCCAGCTCACCCCGGGCAGGCGGACACCATAGCAATCAGCCCCAGCATTTT. The variable domain in full, with the rest retrieved from reference TRBV18 and TRBJ1-5, is NAGVMQNPRHLVRRRGQEARLRCSPMKGHSHVYWYRQLPEEGLKFMVYLQKENIIDESGMPKERFSAEFPKEGPSILRIQQVVRGDSAAYFCASSPRAGGHHSNQPQHFGDGTRLSIL.

The genes are TRBV4-1 and TRBJ1-4; 10 bases are a match to TRBD1. The CDR3 consists of 16 residues. V lost 3 bases and J lost 7; bases outside the gene matches: 8. In germline, CDR1 is MGHRA, CDR2 YSYEKL. The CDR3 spells CASSHPSGQGSEKLFF. For the CDR3, the DNA is TGCGCCAGCAGCCACCCTTCGGGACAGGGGTCTGAAAAACTGTTTTTT.

This clone was picked up a small number of times. The genes are TRBV5-1 and TRBJ2-7; 8 positions agree with TRBD1. The V gene end was trimmed by 3 bases and the J gene end by 1 base; junction bases not matched to a gene: 6. The germline V gene has CDR1 SGHRS and CDR2 YFSETQ. This CDR3 region has 15 residues. The CDR3 DNA follows: TGCGCCAGCAGCTCACAGGGGACAGGTTCCTACGAGCAGTACTTC. Protein product: CASSSQGTGSYEQYF.

The chain employs TRBV5-1 and TRBJ1-1, with D perhaps matching TRBD1 (6 bases). V was trimmed by 2 bases and J by 1 base, leaving 12 bases between them. CDR3 size: 15 residues. Germline-derived CDR1 and CDR2 are SGHRS and YFSETQ. Here the CDR3 reads CASSFRDTQNTEAFF. CDR3 nucleotides: TGCGCCAGCAGCTTCCGGGACACCCAGAACACTGAAGCTTTCTTT.

J is TRBJ2-2 and V is TRBV29-1; 8 nucleotides match TRBD1. V was pared by 4 bases and J by 5 bases, with 9 bases of the junction left unmatched. The germline V gene encodes CDR1 SQVTM and CDR2 ANQGSEA. The CDR3 length is 15 residues. CDR3 sequence: CSVARQDRVTGELFF. In nucleotides, the CDR3 is TGCAGCGTTGCTCGTCAGGACAGGGTAACCGGGGAGCTGTTTTTT.

This sequence joins TRBV7-9 and TRBJ1-4, with a weak D call TRBD1 (6 bases). Germline V gene data show CDR1 as SEHNR and CDR2 as FQNEAQ (reference sequence). The CDR3 runs 15 residues. The V gene lost 4 bases and the J gene lost 3 bases, with 12 bases spanning the gap. CDR3 nucleotide sequence: TGTGCCAGCAGCTCCTACAGGGACCCTAATGAAAAACTGTTTTTT. It codes for CASSSYRDPNEKLFF.

The chain couples TRBV9 to TRBJ2-2; D remains unclear. Germline V gives CDR1 SGDLS, CDR2 YYNGEE. Trimming pared 4 bases from V and 0 bases from J, leaving 7 bases between. The CDR3 is 14 amino acids. The CDR3 nucleotides are TGTGCCAGCAGCTTCGGAGCGAACACCGGGGAGCTGTTTTTT. This sequence encodes CASSFGANTGELFF.

Only one count was recorded for this clone. This sequence joins TRBV6-6 and TRBJ2-5; no firm D call. CDR1 and CDR2 (germline): MNHNY, SVGAGI (reference sequence). V was pared by 5 bases and J by 7 bases, with 17 bases between. The CDR3 is made up of 14 amino acids. The CDR3: CASSPPRRIGTQYF. The DNA for the CDR3 is TGTGCCAGCAGTCCCCCCAGGCGCATTGGGACCCAGTACTTC.

This chain connects TRBV7-6 to TRBJ1-1; tentative D call: TRBD1 (6 bases). The CDR3 has 16 residues. Trimming shortened V by 5 bases and J by 6 bases, and 22 bases separated the two germline ends. Germline CDR1 is SGHVS and CDR2 is FNYEAQ. DNA for the CDR3: TGTGCCAGCAGCCTCCTCGTAGGGGGAGGGAGCGCTGAAGCTTTCTTT. This gives the protein CASSLLVGGGSAEAFF. Together with reference TRBV7-6 and TRBJ1-1, the CDR3 gives the full variable domain: GAGVSQSPRYKVTKRGQDVALRCDPISGHVSLYWYRQALGQGPEFLTYFNYEAQQDKSGLPNDRFSAERPEGSISTLTIQRTEQRDSAMYRCASSLLVGGGSAEAFFGQGTRLTVV.